These 28 T cell receptor beta chains share one sample of origin, sequenced in a study of vaccination effects on CD4 cells after COVID-19 (dated by TCRdb to between 2020 and 2023). These receptors' targets are unknown. Library preparation used the immunoSEQ multiplex PCR assay. TCRdb's version of the immuneACCESS table is confined to in-frame rearrangements and falls short of the full clone set. An unresolved V gene accounts for under half of the shortfall where checked; the remainder is of unknown origin. In this sample the table shows about 66,000 clones, 70% to 80% of which occur a single time. 2% to 3% of the sample rests with the top ten. After around 11 days of culture, CD4+ T cells were isolated with the EasySep CD4+ T cell isolation kit. Two doses of either the BNT162b2 or the mRNA-1273 mRNA SARS-CoV-2 vaccine were administered to participants. Sequencing used CD4+ T cells from PBMCs cultured without peptide, obtained after COVID-19 vaccination. All receptors come from a human donor who received a COVID-19 vaccine.

The J gene is TRBJ2-5, the V gene TRBV27; 7 nucleotides align to TRBD1. Trimming took 3 bases from V and 2 from J; bases not matched to a gene: 9. This CDR3 contains 16 residues. The V gene's germline CDR1 is MNHEY and CDR2 SMNVEV (reference sequence). The CDR3 loop is CASSFLTGWGQETQYF. The DNA of the CDR3 is TGTGCCAGCAGTTTCCTGACAGGGTGGGGGCAAGAGACCCAGTACTTC.

The sample holds one count of this clone. The V gene is TRBV5-6, the J gene TRBJ2-2; tentatively, D is TRBD2 (5 bases). The CDR3 is 13 residues long. The V end was cut by 4 bases, the J end by 5 bases, with 9 bases between. From germline, CDR1 is SGHDT and CDR2 YYEEEE. The CDR3 is CASSQRRTGELFF. The CDR3 bases are TGTGCCAGCAGCCAGCGGAGAACCGGGGAGCTGTTTTTT.

The chain is built from TRBV15 and TRBJ2-1; D gene ambiguous. The CDR3 consists of 15 residues. Germline-derived CDR1 and CDR2 are LNHNV and YYDKDF (reference sequence). V was shortened by 1 base and J by 0 bases, with 7 bases between the two germline ends. CDR3 DNA: TGTGCCACCAGCAGAGCGAAGAGCTCCTACAATGAGCAGTTCTTC. This sequence encodes CATSRAKSSYNEQFF. Complete variable domain (other parts from reference TRBV15 and TRBJ2-1): DAMVIQNPRYQVTQFGKPVTLSCSQTLNHNVMYWYQQKSSQAPKLLFHYYDKDFNNEADTPDNFQSRRPNTSFCFLDIRSPGLGDTAMYLCATSRAKSSYNEQFFGPGTRLTVL.

The chain recombines TRBV5-1 with TRBJ2-2; 7 positions agree with TRBD2. V was clipped by 1 base and J by 5 bases; unmatched bases: 5. The CDR3 is made up of 15 amino acids. Germline CDR1 and CDR2: SGHRS and YFSETQ. CDR3 sequence: CASSLSQGGTGELFF. In nucleotides, the CDR3 is TGCGCCAGCAGCTTGTCCCAGGGAGGGACCGGGGAGCTGTTTTTT.

The chain is built from TRBV5-1 and TRBJ2-7; no definite D call. Germline V CDR1 and CDR2: SGHRS, YFSETQ. The CDR3 contains 16 residues. Trimming pared 4 bases from V and 1 base from J, leaving 18 bases between. CDR3 nucleotide sequence: TGCGCCAGCAGCGTACAGCCGATGACGGATTCCTACGAGCAGTACGTC. Its protein product is CASSVQPMTDSYEQYV.

The chain combines TRBV10-2 with TRBJ2-5, with unresolved D. The CDR3 runs 13 residues. Trimming removed 4 bases from V and 5 bases from J, with 11 bases in between. Germline V gives CDR1 WSHSY, CDR2 SAAADI. The CDR3 region is CASSASRGETQYF. For the CDR3, the DNA is TGCGCCAGCAGTGCGAGTCGTGGGGAGACCCAGTACTTC.

The chain joins TRBV19 to TRBJ1-5, with 9 positions matching TRBD1. Trimming removed 7 bases from V and 4 bases from J; junction bases left unmatched: 8. Germline V lookup: CDR1 LNHDA, CDR2 SQIVND (reference sequence). This CDR3 spans 15 amino acids. CDR3 loop: CASNSGTGLNQPQHF. CDR3 DNA: TGTGCCAGTAATTCCGGGACAGGGTTGAATCAGCCCCAGCATTTT.

The chain couples TRBV7-3 to TRBJ2-3; perhaps TRBD1 as D (6 bases). The CDR3 runs 12 residues. V gave up 6 bases and J gave up 5 bases, with 9 bases separating them. Looked up from germline, CDR1 is SGHTA and CDR2 is FQGTGA. This CDR3 reads CASSPDRDTQYF. The CDR3 DNA reads TGTGCCAGCAGTCCGGACAGAGATACGCAGTATTTT.

This chain joins TRBV11-2 and TRBJ2-2; D is perhaps TRBD1 (6 bases). Germline values: CDR1 SGHAT, CDR2 FQNNGV. The V and J ends lost 6 bases and 7 bases respectively, with 12 bases between them. This CDR3 spans 13 amino acids. The CDR3 spells CASRAGASGELFF. DNA for the CDR3: TGTGCCAGCAGAGCAGGGGCAAGCGGGGAGCTGTTTTTT.

The chain links TRBV5-1 to TRBJ1-1, with 7 positions matching TRBD1. Germline V CDR1 and CDR2: SGHRS, YFSETQ. V shed 3 bases and J 4 bases; nucleotides not matched to a gene: 6. The CDR3 runs to 14 residues. Here the CDR3 reads CASSYETGSTEAFF. The CDR3 DNA sequence: TGCGCCAGCAGCTATGAGACAGGGAGCACTGAAGCTTTCTTT.

This clone was observed once. This chain links TRBV28 with TRBJ1-1; D gene unclear. Germline CDR1 is MDHEN and CDR2 is SYDVKM. Trimming pared 3 bases from V and 4 bases from J, leaving 9 bases between. This CDR3 contains 13 residues. The DNA of the CDR3 is TGTGCCAGCAGTTTCTTGGGTGGCACTGAAGCTTTCTTT. Translation: CASSFLGGTEAFF.

The chain has TRBV6-2 or TRBV6-3 and TRBJ1-2; D might be TRBD1 (5 bases). This CDR3 has 12 residues. CDR1 MNHEY and CDR2 SVGEGT come from the germline V gene. Deletions cut 5 bases from V and 5 bases from J, with 9 bases between. CDR3 sequence reads: CASSTQGYGYTF. CDR3 DNA sequence: TGTGCCAGCAGTACTCAGGGTTATGGCTACACCTTC.

The table lists this clone with a count of one. The CDR3 sequence is CASRPGAGSDEQFF. The CDR3, as DNA: TGCGCCAGCAGGCCAGGGGCGGGTAGCGATGAGCAGTTCTTC. The V call is TRBV5-1, the J call TRBJ2-1, with D possibly TRBD1 on 6 matching bases. The length of the CDR3 is 14 residues. Trimming removed 5 bases at V and 8 bases at J, with 17 bases between. In germline, CDR1 is SGHRS, CDR2 YFSETQ. Drawing the rest from reference TRBV5-1 and TRBJ2-1, the complete variable domain is KAGVTQTPRYLIKTRGQQVTLSCSPISGHRSVSWYQQTPGQGLQFLFEYFSETQRNKGNFPGRFSGRQFSNSRSEMNVSTLELGDSALYLCASRPGAGSDEQFFGPGTRLTVL.

This clone was seen more than once but under ten times. The chain combines TRBV6-6 with TRBJ1-6; D unclear. CDR1 is MNHNY, CDR2 SVGAGI, per germline (reference sequence). The CDR3 consists of 15 residues. V lost 0 bases, J lost 8 bases, and 11 bases lay in between. CDR3 sequence reads: CASSYSIMSDSPLHF. The CDR3 DNA reads TGTGCCAGCAGTTACTCGATCATGTCTGATTCACCCCTCCACTTT.

The gene calls are TRBV5-1 and TRBJ2-3; 12 bases are a match to TRBD2. Germline V CDR1 and CDR2: SGHRS, YFSETQ. V lost 0 bases, J lost 6 bases, and 8 bases stayed unmatched. This CDR3 contains 17 residues. CDR3 nucleotide sequence: TGCGCCAGCAGCTTGGTGGCTAGCGGGGGGGCGTGGGATACGCAGTATTTT. It encodes CASSLVASGGAWDTQYF.

V is TRBV7-8 and J is TRBJ1-1, with a possible D match to TRBD1 (5 bases). The germline CDR1 and CDR2 sequences are SGHVS and FQNEAQ. V was trimmed by 3 bases and J by 0 bases, leaving 14 bases between them. This CDR3 has 16 amino acids. The DNA for the CDR3 is TGTGCCAGCAGCTTCACGAATAGGGGAGTGAACACTGAAGCTTTCTTT. This gives the protein CASSFTNRGVNTEAFF.

The chain employs TRBV7-2 and TRBJ1-5, with unresolved D. Trimming removed 2 bases from V and 1 base from J, with 6 bases in between. The CDR3 sequence is 14 residues long. Germline V gene sequence: CDR1 SGHTA, CDR2 FQGNSA. The DNA of the CDR3 is TGTGCCAGCAGCTTACCCGGGAGCAATCAGCCCCAGCATTTT. Encoded protein: CASSLPGSNQPQHF.

The gene calls are TRBV9 and TRBJ1-2, with D possibly TRBD1 on 6 matching bases. Germline CDR1 SGDLS, CDR2 YYNGEE. V dropped 0 bases and J dropped 3 bases, with 9 bases sitting between them. The CDR3 spans 14 residues. The chain's CDR3 is CASSVEGEDYGYTF. Here the CDR3 DNA reads TGTGCCAGCAGCGTAGAGGGGGAGGACTATGGCTACACCTTC.

The CDR3 DNA reads TGCGCCAGCAGCACGGGGGGAGGGACAGCGGAGACCCAGTACTTC. The encoded protein is CASSTGGGTAETQYF. The genes are TRBV5-1 and TRBJ2-5, with D perhaps assigned TRBD1 or TRBD2 (7 bases each). Trimming removed 4 bases from V and 5 bases from J, with 18 bases in between. CDR1 is SGHRS and CDR2 is YFSETQ in the germline V gene. This CDR3 spans 15 amino acids.

The chain links TRBV29-1 to TRBJ2-5; D is perhaps TRBD1 (6 bases). The CDR3 length is 13 residues. CDR1 and CDR2 from the germline V gene are SQVTM and ANQGSEA. V lost 6 bases, J lost 5 bases, and 16 bases lay in between. CDR3: CSVYREADETQYF. The CDR3 nucleotides read TGCAGCGTCTACAGGGAAGCGGACGAGACCCAGTACTTC.

This clone was found once. J is TRBJ2-7 and V is TRBV6-5, with 8 nucleotides matching TRBD1. Germline V gives CDR1 MNHEY, CDR2 SVGAGI. With V trimmed by 9 bases and J by 3 bases, 1 base remained unmatched. The CDR3 covers 11 residues. The CDR3 loop is CASGQGYEQYV. In nucleotides, the CDR3 is TGTGCCAGTGGACAGGGCTACGAGCAGTACGTC.

The rearrangement links TRBV6-5 to TRBJ2-1; no definite D call. The CDR3 contains 13 residues. Germline CDR1 MNHEY, CDR2 SVGAGI. V lost 7 bases and J lost 3, with 10 bases in between. The CDR3 protein is CASNGGNYNEQFF. The CDR3, as DNA: TGTGCCAGCAATGGTGGCAACTACAATGAGCAGTTCTTC.

This chain uses TRBV18 with TRBJ2-7, with TRBD1 identical over 9 bases. Per the germline V gene, CDR1 is KGHSH and CDR2 is LQKENI. The V gene end was trimmed by 2 bases and the J gene end by 3 bases; junction bases not matched to a gene: 8. CDR3 size: 16 residues. The CDR3 DNA reads TGTGCCAGCTCACCAGGGGTGGACAGGGGACTCTACGAGCAGTACGTC. Translation gives CASSPGVDRGLYEQYV.

The J gene is TRBJ1-1, the V gene TRBV6-5, with D possibly matching TRBD1 (5 bases). The CDR3 consists of 14 residues. The germline gives CDR1 MNHEY, CDR2 SVGAGI. V dropped 6 bases and J dropped 9 bases, with 20 bases sitting between them. For the CDR3, the DNA is TGTGCCAGCAGACCCCCGGGACTCCTTACCCAAGCTTTCTTT. Translation gives CASRPPGLLTQAFF.

This chain joins TRBV27 and TRBJ2-7, with 9 bases that match TRBD2. Trimming removed 8 bases from V and 6 bases from J; junction bases left unmatched: 17. Germline CDR1 is MNHEY and CDR2 is SMNVEV (reference sequence). The CDR3 extends over 16 amino acids. The chain's CDR3 is CASSANSGLAPTEQYV. The CDR3 DNA is TGTGCCAGCTCCGCTAATTCGGGACTAGCTCCTACCGAGCAGTACGTC.

The V gene is TRBV29-1, the J gene TRBJ2-2; no clear D gene. V was pared by 4 bases and J by 0 bases, with 9 bases between. The germline gives CDR1 SQVTM, CDR2 ANQGSEA. This CDR3 is built from 14 residues. The DNA for the CDR3 is TGCAGCGTTGCGGGCCTATCGAACACCGGGGAGCTGTTTTTT. Its protein is CSVAGLSNTGELFF.

The chain employs TRBV28 and TRBJ1-4; TRBD1 might be the D (5 bases). Germline CDR1 and CDR2: MDHEN and SYDVKM. Between the trimmed V and J ends, which lost 2 bases and 6 bases, there was a span of 10 bases. The CDR3 sequence is 14 residues long. The DNA for the CDR3 is TGTGCCAGCAGTTTACAGTCCAGGGATGAAAAACTGTTTTTT. Translating it yields CASSLQSRDEKLFF.

The chain recombines TRBV3-1 (or the pseudogene TRBV3-2) with TRBJ2-5; TRBD2 matches 8 bases. Trimming at V came to 2 bases and at J to 4 bases, leaving 9 bases not matched to a gene. The CDR3 runs to 16 residues. Germline CDR1 is LGHDT and CDR2 is YNNKEL (reference sequence). In nucleotides, the CDR3 is TGTGCCAGCAGCCAACGACGGGGGGGCTTGGGAGAGACCCAGTACTTC. Translating it yields CASSQRRGGLGETQYF.